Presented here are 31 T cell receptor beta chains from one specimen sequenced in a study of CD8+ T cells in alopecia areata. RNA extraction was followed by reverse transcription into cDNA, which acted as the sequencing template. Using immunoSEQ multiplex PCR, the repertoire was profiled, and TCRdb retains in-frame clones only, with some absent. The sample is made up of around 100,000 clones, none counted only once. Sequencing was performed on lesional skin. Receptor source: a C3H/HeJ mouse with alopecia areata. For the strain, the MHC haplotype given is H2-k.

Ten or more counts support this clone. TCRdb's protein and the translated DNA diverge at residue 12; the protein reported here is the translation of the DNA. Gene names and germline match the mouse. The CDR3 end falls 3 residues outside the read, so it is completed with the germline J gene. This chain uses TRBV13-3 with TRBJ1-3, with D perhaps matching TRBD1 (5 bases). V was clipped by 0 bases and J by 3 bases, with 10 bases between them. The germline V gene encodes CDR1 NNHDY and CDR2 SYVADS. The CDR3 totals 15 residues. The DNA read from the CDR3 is TGTGCCAGCAGTGATGCACGACAGCATGGAAATACG. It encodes CASSDARQHGNT. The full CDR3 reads CASSDARQHGNTLYF. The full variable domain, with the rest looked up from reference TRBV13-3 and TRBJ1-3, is EAAVTQSPRSKVAVTGGKVTLSCHQTNNHDYMYWYRQDTGHGLRLIHYSYVADSTEKGDIPDGYKASRPSQENFSLILELASLSQTAVYFCASSDARQHGNTLYFGEGSRLIVV.

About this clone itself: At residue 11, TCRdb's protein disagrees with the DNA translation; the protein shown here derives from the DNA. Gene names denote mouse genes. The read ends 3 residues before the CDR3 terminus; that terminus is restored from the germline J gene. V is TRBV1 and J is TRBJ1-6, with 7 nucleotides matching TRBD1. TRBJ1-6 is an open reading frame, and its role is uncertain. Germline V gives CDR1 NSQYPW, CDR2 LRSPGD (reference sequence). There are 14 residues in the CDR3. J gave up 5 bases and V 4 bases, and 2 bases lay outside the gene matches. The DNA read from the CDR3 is TGCACCTGCAGTGGACAGGGAGATAATTCGCCC. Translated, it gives CTCSGQGDNSP. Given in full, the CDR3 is CTCSGQGDNSPLYF.

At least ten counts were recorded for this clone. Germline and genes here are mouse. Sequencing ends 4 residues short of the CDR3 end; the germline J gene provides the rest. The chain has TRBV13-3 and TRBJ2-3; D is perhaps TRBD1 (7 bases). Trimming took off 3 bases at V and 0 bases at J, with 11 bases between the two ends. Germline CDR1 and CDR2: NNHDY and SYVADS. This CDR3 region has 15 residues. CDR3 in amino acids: CASSAQGTSAETLYF. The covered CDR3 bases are TGTGCCAGCAGTGCACAGGGGACTAGTGCAGAA.

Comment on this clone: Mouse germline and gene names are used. CDR3 amino acids: CASSIVGVAEQFF. The part of the CDR3 DNA that was read is TGTGCCAGCAGTATAGTGGGGGTGGCT. The J gene is TRBJ2-1, the V gene TRBV19; possibly TRBD2 for D (6 bases). Read sequence stops 4 residues before the CDR3 end, and the germline J gene provides the missing end. CDR3 length: 13 residues. Germline V gene sequence: CDR1 FNHDT, CDR2 SITEND (reference sequence).

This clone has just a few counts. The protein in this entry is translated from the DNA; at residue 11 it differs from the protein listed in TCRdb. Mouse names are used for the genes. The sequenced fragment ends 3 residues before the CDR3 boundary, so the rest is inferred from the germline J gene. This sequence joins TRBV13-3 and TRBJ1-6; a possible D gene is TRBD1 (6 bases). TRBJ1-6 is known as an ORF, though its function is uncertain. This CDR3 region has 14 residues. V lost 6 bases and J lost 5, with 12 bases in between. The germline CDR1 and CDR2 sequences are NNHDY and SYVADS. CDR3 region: CASTAGEDNSPLYF. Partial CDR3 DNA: TGTGCCAGCACGGCAGGGGAGGATAATTCGCCC.

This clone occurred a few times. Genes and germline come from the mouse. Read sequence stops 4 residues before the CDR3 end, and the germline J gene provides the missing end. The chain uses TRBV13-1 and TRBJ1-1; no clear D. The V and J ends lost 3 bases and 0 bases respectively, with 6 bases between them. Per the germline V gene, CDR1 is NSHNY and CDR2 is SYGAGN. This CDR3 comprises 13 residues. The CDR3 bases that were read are TGTGCCAGCAGTGCTACAACAAACACA. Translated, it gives CASSATTNT. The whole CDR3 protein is CASSATTNTEVFF.

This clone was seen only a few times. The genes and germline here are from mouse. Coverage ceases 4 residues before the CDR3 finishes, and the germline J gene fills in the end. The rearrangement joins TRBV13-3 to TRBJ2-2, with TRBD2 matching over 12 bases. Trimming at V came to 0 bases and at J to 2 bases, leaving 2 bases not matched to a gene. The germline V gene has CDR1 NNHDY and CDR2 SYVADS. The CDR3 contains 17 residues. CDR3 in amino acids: CASSDAGTGGNTGQLYF. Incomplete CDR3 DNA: TGTGCCAGCAGTGATGCCGGGACTGGGGGGAACACCGGG.

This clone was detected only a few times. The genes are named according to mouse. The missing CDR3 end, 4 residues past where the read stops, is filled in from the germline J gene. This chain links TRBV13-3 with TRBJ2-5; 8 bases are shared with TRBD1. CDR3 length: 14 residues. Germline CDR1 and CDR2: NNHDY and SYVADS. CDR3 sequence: CASSGPTGEDTQYF. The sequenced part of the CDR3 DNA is TGTGCCAGCAGTGGTCCGACAGGGGAGGAC.

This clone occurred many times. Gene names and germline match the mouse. Here the CDR3 reads CASSDQGGAGSDYTF. The CDR3 DNA, read in part, is TGTGCCAGCAGTGATCAAGGGGGCGCAGGCTCC. The chain recombines TRBV13-1 with TRBJ1-2, with 7 bases fitting TRBD1. The CDR3 goes on 4 residues after the read ends, and that part is filled in from the germline J gene. This CDR3 comprises 15 residues. The trim removed 1 base at V and 4 bases at J, leaving 7 bases unmatched. Looked up from germline, CDR1 is NSHNY and CDR2 is SYGAGN.

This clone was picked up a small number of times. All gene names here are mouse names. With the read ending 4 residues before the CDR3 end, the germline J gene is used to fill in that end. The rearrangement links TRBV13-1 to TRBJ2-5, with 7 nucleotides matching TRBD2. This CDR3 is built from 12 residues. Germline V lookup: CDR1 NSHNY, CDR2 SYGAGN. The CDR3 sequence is CASRSGGDTQYF. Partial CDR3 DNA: TGTGCCAGCAGGTCTGGGGGAGAC.

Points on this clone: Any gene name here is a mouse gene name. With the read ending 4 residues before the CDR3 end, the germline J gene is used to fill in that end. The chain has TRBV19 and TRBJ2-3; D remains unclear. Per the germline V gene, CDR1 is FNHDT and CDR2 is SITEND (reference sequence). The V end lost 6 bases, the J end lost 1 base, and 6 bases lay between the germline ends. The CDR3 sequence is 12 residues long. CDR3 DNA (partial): TGTGCCAGCAACCAGGGTGCAGAA. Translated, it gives CASNQGAE. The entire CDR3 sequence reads CASNQGAETLYF.

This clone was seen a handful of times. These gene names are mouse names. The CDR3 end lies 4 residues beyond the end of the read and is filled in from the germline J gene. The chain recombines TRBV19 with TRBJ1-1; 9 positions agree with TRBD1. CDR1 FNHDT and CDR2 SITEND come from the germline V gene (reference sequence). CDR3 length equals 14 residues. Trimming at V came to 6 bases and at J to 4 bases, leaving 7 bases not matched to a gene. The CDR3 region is CASTWTGDGTEVFF. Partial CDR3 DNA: TGTGCCAGCACCTGGACAGGGGACGGCACA.

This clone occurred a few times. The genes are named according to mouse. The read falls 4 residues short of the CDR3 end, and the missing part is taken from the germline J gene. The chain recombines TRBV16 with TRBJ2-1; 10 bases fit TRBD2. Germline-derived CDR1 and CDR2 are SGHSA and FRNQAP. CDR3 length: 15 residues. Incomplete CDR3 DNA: TGTGCAAGCAGCACGGGGACTGGGGATAGGGCT. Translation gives CASSTGTGDRA. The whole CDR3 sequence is CASSTGTGDRAEQFF.

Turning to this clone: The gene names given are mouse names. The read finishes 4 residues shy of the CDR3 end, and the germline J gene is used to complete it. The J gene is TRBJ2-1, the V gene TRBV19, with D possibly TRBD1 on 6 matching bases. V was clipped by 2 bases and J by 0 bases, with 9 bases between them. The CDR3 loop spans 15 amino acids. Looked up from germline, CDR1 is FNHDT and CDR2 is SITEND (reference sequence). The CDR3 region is CASSILDSNYAEQFF. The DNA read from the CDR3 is TGTGCCAGCAGTATCCTGGACAGTAACTATGCT. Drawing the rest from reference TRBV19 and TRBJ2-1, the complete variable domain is GGIITQTPKFLIGQEGQKLTLKCQQNFNHDTMYWYRQDSGKGLRLIYYSITENDLQKGDLSEGYDASREKKSSFSLTVTSAQKNEMAVFLCASSILDSNYAEQFFGPGTRLTVL.

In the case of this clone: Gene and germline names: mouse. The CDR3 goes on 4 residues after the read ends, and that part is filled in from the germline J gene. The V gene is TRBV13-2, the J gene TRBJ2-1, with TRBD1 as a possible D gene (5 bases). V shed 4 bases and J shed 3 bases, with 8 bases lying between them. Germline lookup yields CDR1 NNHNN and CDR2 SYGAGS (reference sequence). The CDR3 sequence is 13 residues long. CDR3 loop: CASGPGIYAEQFF. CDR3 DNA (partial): TGTGCCAGCGGTCCAGGGATCTATGCT.

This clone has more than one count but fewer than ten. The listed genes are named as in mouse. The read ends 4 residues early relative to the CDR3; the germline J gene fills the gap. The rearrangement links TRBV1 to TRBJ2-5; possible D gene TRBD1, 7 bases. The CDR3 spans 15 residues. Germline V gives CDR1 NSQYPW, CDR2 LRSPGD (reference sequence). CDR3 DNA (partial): TGCACCTGCAGTGCAAAGGGGGCGCGGGGGGAC. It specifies CTCSAKGARGD. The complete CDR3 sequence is CTCSAKGARGDTQYF.

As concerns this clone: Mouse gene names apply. The DNA read from the CDR3 is TGCACCTGCAGTGCAGATCTAACTGGGGGGGCGTAT. This codes for CTCSADLTGGAY. Given in full, the CDR3 is CTCSADLTGGAYEQYF. V usage is TRBV1 and J usage is TRBJ2-7; 11 bases line up with TRBD2. The read gets to within 4 residues of the CDR3 end, and the germline J gene fills in the rest. Germline V gene sequence: CDR1 NSQYPW, CDR2 LRSPGD (reference sequence). CDR3 length: 16 amino acids.

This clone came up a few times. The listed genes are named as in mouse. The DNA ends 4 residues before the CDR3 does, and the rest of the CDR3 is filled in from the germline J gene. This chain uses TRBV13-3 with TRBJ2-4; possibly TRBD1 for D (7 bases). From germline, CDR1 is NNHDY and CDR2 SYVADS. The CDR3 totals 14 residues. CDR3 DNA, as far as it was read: TGTGCCAGCAGTGAAAGGGGGCGACGAAAC. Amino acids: CASSERGRRN. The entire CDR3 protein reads CASSERGRRNTLYF.

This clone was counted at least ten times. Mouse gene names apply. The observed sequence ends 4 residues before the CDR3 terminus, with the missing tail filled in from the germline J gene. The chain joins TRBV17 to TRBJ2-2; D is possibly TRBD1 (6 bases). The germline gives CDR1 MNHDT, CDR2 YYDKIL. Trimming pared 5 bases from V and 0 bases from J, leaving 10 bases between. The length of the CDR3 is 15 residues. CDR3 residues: CASSPGTSNTGQLYF. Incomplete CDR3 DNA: TGTGCTAGCAGTCCCGGGACATCAAACACCGGG.

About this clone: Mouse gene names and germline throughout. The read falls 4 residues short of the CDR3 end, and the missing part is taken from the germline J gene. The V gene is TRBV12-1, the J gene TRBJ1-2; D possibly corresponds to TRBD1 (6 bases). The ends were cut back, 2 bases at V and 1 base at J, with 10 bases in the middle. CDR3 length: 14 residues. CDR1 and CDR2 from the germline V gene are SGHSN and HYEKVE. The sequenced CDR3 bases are TGTGCCAGCTCTCCGGGACACAAAAACTCC. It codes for CASSPGHKNS. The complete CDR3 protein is CASSPGHKNSDYTF.

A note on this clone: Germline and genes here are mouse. The CDR3 bases that were read are TGTGCCAGCAGTCTCTGGGACAAAAGCTCCTAT. Protein: CASSLWDKSSY. The full CDR3 is CASSLWDKSSYEQYF. The chain uses TRBV19 and TRBJ2-7; D may be TRBD1 (6 bases). Coverage ceases 4 residues before the CDR3 finishes, and the germline J gene fills in the end. The germline V gene encodes CDR1 FNHDT and CDR2 SITEND (reference sequence). The V and J ends lost 4 bases and 0 bases respectively, with 14 bases between them. This CDR3 has 15 residues.

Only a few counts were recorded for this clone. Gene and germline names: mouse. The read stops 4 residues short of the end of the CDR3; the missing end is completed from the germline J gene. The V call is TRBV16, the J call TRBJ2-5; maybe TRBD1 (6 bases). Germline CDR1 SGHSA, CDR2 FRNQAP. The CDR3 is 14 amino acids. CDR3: CASSPPGTKDTQYF. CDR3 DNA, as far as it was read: TGTGCAAGCAGCCCTCCCGGGACAAAAGAC. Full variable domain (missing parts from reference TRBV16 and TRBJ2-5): NAGVIQTPRHKVTGKGQEATLWCEPISGHSAVFWYRQTIVQGLEFLTYFRNQAPIDDSGMPKERFSAQMPNQSHSTLKIQSTQPQDSAVYLCASSPPGTKDTQYFGPGTRLLVL.

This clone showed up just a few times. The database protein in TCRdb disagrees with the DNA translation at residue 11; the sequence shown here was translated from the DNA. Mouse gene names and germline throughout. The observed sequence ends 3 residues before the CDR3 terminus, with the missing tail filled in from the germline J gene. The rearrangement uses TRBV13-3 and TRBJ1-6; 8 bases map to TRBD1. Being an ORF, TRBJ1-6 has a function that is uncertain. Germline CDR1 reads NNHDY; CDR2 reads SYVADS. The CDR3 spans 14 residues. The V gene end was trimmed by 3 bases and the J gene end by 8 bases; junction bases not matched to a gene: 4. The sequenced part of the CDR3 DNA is TGTGCCAGCAGTGGGCAGGGGGCTGATTCGCCC. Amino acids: CASSGQGADSP. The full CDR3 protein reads CASSGQGADSPLYF.

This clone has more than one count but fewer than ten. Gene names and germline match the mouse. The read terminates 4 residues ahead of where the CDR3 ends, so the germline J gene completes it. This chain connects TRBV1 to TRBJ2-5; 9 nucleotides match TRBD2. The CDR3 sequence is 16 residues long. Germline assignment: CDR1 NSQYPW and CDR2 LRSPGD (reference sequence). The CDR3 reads CTCSADHWGGADTQYF. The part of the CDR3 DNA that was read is TGCACCTGCAGTGCAGATCATTGGGGGGGCGCGGAC.

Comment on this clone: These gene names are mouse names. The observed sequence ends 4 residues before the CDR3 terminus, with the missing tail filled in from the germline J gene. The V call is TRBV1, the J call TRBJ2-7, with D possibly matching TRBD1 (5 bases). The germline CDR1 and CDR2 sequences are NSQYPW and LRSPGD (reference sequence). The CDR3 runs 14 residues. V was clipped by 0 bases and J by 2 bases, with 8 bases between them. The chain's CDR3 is CTCSADLTAYEQYF. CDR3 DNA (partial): TGCACCTGCAGTGCAGACTTGACAGCCTAT.

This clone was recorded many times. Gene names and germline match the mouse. This CDR3 is CTCSAGTKYAEQFF. CDR3 DNA (partial): TGCACCTGCAGTGCAGGGACAAAATATGCT. V usage is TRBV1 and J usage is TRBJ2-1; maybe TRBD1 (5 bases). The read stops 4 residues short of the end of the CDR3; the missing end is completed from the germline J gene. Germline V gives CDR1 NSQYPW, CDR2 LRSPGD (reference sequence). Trimming pared 1 base from V and 4 bases from J, leaving 8 bases between. The CDR3 has 14 residues.

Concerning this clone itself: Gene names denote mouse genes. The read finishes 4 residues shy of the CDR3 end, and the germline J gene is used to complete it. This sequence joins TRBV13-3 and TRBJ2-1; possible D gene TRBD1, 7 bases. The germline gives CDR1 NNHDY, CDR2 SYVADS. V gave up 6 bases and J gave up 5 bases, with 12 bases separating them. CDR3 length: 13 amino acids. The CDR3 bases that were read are TGTGCCAGCAAGGGGGCGGAGAATGCT. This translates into CASKGAENA. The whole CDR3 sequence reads CASKGAENAEQFF.

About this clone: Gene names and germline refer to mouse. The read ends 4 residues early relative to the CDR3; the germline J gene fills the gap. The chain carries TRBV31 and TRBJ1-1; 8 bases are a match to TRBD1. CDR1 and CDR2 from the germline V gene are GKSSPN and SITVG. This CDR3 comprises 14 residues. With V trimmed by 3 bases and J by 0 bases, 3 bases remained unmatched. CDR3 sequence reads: CAWRRTGSNTEVFF. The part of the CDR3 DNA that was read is TGTGCCTGGAGGCGGACAGGGTCAAACACA.

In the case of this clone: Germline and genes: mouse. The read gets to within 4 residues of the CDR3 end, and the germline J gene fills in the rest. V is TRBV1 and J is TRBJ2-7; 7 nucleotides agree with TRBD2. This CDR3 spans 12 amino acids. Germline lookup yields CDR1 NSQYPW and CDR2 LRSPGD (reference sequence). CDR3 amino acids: CTCRRTGDEQYF. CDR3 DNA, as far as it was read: TGCACCTGCAGGCGAACTGGGGAT.

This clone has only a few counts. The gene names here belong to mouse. The CDR3 region is CTCSAAPGGNTEVFF. The CDR3 DNA, read in part, is TGCACCTGCAGTGCAGCTCCAGGGGGAAACACA. The chain is built from TRBV1 and TRBJ1-1; 7 nucleotides line up with TRBD1. The CDR3 end is not reached by the read, which stops 4 residues before it; the germline J gene fills it in. This CDR3 has 15 amino acids. Unmatched junction bases numbered 3, after V lost 1 base and J lost 1 base. Germline V gene lookup returns CDR1 NSQYPW and CDR2 LRSPGD (reference sequence).

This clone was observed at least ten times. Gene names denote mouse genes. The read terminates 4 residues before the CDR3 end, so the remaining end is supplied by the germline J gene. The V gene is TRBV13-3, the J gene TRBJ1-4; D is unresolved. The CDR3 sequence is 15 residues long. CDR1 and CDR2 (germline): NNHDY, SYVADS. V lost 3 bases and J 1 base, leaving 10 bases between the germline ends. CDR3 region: CASSASQNSNERLFF. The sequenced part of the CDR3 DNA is TGTGCCAGCAGTGCCTCACAGAATTCCAACGAA.